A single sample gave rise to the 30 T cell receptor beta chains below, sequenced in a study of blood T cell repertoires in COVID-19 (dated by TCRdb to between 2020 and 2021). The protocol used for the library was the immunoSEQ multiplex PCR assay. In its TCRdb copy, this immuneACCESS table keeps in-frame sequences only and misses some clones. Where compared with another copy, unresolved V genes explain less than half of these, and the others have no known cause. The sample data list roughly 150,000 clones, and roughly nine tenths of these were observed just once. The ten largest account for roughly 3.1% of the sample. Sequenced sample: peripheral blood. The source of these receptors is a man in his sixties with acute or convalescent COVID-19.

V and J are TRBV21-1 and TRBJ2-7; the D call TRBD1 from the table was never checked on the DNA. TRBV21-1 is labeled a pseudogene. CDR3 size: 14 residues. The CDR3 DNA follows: TGTGCCAGCAGCAAAGTGCTGACATCCGCAGGGCAGTACTTC. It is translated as CASSKVLTSAGQYF.

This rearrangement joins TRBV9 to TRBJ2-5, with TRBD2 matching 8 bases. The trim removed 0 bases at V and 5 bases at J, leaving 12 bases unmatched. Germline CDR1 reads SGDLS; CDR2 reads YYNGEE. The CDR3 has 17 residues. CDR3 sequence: CASSVGGGAGAGETQYF. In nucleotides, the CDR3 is TGTGCCAGCAGCGTAGGAGGCGGAGCGGGGGCGGGGGAGACCCAGTACTTC.

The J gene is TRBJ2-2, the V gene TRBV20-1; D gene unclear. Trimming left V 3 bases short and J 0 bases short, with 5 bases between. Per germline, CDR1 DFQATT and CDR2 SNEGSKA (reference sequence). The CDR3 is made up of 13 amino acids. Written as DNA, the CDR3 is TGCAGTGCTAGTGCTACGAACACCGGGGAGCTGTTTTTT. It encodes CSASATNTGELFF.

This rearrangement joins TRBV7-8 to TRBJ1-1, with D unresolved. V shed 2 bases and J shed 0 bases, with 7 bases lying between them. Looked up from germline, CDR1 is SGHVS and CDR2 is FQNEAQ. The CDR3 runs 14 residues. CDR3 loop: CASSLTDLNTEAFF. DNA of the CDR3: TGTGCCAGCAGCTTAACGGACTTGAACACTGAAGCTTTCTTT.

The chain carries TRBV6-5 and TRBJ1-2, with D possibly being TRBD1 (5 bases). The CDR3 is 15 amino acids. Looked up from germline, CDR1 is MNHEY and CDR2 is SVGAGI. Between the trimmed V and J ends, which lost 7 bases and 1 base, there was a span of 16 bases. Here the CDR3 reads CASTPGMWDNYGYTF. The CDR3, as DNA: TGTGCCAGCACCCCAGGGATGTGGGATAACTATGGCTACACCTTC.

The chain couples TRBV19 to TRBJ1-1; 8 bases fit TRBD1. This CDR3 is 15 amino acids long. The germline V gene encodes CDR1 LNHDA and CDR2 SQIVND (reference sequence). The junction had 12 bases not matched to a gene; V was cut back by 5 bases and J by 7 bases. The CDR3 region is CASSPSRDRNGEAFF. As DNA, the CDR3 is TGTGCCAGTAGTCCGTCCCGGGACAGGAATGGTGAAGCTTTCTTT. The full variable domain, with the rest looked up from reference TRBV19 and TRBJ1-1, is DGGITQSPKYLFRKEGQNVTLSCEQNLNHDAMYWYRQDPGQGLRLIYYSQIVNDFQKGDIAEGYSVSREKKESFPLTVTSAQKNPTAFYLCASSPSRDRNGEAFFGQGTRLTVV.

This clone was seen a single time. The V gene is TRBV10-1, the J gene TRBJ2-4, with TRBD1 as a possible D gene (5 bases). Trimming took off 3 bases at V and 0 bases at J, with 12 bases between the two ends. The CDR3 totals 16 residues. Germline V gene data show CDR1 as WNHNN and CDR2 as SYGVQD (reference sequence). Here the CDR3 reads CASSDETAKAKNIQYF. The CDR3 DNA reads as TGCGCCAGCAGTGACGAGACAGCTAAAGCCAAAAACATTCAGTACTTC.

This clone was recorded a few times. For the CDR3, the DNA is TGTGCCAGCAGCCACGGGGGTGGCTACACCTTC. Translated: CASSHGGGYTF. The J gene is TRBJ1-2, the V gene TRBV3-1 (or the pseudogene TRBV3-2), with D perhaps TRBD1 (5 bases). Germline V lookup: CDR1 LGHDT, CDR2 YNNKEL (reference sequence). CDR3 length: 11 amino acids. V lost 3 bases, J lost 7 bases, and 6 bases lay in between.

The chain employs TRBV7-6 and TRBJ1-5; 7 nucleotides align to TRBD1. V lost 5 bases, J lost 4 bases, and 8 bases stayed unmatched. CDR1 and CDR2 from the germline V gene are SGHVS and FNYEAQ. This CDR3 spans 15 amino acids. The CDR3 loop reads CASSPGTARNQPQHF. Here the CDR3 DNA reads TGTGCCAGCAGCCCGGGGACAGCGAGAAATCAGCCCCAGCATTTT. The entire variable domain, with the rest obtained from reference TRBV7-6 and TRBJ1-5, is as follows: GAGVSQSPRYKVTKRGQDVALRCDPISGHVSLYWYRQALGQGPEFLTYFNYEAQQDKSGLPNDRFSAERPEGSISTLTIQRTEQRDSAMYRCASSPGTARNQPQHFGDGTRLSIL.

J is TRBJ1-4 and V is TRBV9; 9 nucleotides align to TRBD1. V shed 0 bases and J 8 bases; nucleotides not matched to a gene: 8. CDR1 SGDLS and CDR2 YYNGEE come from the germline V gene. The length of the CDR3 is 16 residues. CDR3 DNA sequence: TGTGCCAGCAGCGTAGGGACAGGGGAGAGGGGGGAAAAACTGTTTTTT. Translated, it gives CASSVGTGERGEKLFF.

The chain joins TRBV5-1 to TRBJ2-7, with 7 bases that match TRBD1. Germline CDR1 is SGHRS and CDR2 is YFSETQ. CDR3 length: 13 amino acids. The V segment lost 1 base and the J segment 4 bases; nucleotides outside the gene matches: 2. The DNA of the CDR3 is TGCGCCAGCAGCTTGATCAGGGGGTACGAGCAGTACTTC. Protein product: CASSLIRGYEQYF. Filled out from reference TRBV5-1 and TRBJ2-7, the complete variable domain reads KAGVTQTPRYLIKTRGQQVTLSCSPISGHRSVSWYQQTPGQGLQFLFEYFSETQRNKGNFPGRFSGRQFSNSRSEMNVSTLELGDSALYLCASSLIRGYEQYFGPGTRLTVT.

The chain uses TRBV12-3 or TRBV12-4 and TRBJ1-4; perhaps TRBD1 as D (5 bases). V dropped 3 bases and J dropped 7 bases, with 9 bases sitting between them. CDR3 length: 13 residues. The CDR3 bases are TGTGCCAGCAGTTTGACGGGGGGTGAAAAACTGTTTTTT. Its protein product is CASSLTGGEKLFF.

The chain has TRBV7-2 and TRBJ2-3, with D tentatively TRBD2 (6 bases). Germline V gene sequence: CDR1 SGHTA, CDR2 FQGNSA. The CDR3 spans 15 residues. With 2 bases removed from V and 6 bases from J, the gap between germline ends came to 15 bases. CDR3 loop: CASSLSLAGRDTQYF. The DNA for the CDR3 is TGTGCCAGCAGCTTAAGTTTGGCGGGGAGGGATACGCAGTATTTT.

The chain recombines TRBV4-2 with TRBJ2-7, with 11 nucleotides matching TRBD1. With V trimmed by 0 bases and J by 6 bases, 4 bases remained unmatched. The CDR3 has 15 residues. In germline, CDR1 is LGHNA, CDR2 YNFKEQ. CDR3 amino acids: CASSQDLGTGGEQYF. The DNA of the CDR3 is TGTGCCAGCAGCCAAGATTTAGGGACAGGGGGCGAGCAGTACTTC.

The CDR3 DNA is TGTGCCAGCAGTCGCCCCAGGGGTGCTGTCTACAATGAGCAGTTCTTC. Amino acids: CASSRPRGAVYNEQFF. The rearrangement links TRBV6-2 or TRBV6-3 to TRBJ2-1; a weak D match, TRBD1 (6 bases). The CDR3 consists of 16 residues. Germline V gives CDR1 MNHEY, CDR2 SVGEGT. Trimming took off 5 bases at V and 3 bases at J, with 17 bases between the two ends.

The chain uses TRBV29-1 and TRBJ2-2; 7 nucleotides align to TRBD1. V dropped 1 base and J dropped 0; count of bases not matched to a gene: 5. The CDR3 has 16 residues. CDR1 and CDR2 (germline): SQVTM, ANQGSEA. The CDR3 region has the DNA TGCAGCGTTGAAGGGGACAGAGATTCGAACACCGGGGAGCTGTTTTTT. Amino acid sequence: CSVEGDRDSNTGELFF.

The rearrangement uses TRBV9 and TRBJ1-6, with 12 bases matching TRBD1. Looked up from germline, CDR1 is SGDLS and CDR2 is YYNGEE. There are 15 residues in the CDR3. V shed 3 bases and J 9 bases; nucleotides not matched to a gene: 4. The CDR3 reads CASSEGQGARSPLHF. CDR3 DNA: TGTGCCAGCAGCGAGGGACAGGGGGCTCGTTCACCCCTCCACTTT.

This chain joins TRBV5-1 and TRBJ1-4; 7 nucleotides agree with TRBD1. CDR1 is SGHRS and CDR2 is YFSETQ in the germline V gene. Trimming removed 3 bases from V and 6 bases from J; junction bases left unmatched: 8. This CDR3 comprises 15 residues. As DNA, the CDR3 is TGCGCCAGCAGCTCCCCGGGAACAGGGGATGAAAAACTGTTTTTT. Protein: CASSSPGTGDEKLFF. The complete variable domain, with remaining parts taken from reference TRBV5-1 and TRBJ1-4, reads KAGVTQTPRYLIKTRGQQVTLSCSPISGHRSVSWYQQTPGQGLQFLFEYFSETQRNKGNFPGRFSGRQFSNSRSEMNVSTLELGDSALYLCASSSPGTGDEKLFFGSGTQLSVL.

CDR3 amino acids: CASSQQLGQGVTF. The DNA for the CDR3 is TGTGCCAGCAGCCAGCAGCTCGGACAGGGAGTCACCTTC. The chain couples TRBV3-1 (or the pseudogene TRBV3-2) to TRBJ1-2; 8 positions match TRBD1. There are 13 residues in the CDR3. J gave up 13 bases and V 3 bases, and 10 bases lay outside the gene matches. Germline V CDR1 and CDR2: LGHDT, YNNKEL (reference sequence).

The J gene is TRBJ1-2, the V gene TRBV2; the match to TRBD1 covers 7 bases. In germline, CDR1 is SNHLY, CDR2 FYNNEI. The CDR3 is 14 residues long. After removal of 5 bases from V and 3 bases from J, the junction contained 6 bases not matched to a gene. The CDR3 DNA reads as TGTGCCAGCAGTTCACGCACAGGGGACTATGGCTACACCTTC. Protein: CASSSRTGDYGYTF.

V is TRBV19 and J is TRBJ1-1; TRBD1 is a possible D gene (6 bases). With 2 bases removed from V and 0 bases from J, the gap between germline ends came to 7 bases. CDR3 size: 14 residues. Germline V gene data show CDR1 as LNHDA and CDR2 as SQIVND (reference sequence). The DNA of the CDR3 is TGTGCCAGTAGTATATGGACAGTGAACACTGAAGCTTTCTTT. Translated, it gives CASSIWTVNTEAFF.

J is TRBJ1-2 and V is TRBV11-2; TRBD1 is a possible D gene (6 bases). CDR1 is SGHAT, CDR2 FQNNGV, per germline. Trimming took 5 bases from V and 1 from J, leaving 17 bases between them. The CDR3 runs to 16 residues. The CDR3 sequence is CASSQLGQPHNYGYTF. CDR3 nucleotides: TGTGCCAGCAGCCAACTAGGACAGCCTCATAACTATGGCTACACCTTC.

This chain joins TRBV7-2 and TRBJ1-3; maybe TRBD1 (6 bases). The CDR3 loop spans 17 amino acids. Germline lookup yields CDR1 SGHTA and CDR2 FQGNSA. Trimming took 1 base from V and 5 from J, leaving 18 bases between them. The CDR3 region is CASSLETPGVLRNTIYF. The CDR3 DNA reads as TGTGCCAGCAGCTTAGAGACCCCAGGGGTACTTAGAAACACCATATATTTT.

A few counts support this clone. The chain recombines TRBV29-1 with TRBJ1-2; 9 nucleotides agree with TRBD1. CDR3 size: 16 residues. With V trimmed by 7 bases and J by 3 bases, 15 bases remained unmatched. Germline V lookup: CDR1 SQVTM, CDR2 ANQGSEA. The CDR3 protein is CSAPGTGSRFDYGYTF. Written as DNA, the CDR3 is TGCAGCGCTCCCGGGACAGGGTCTCGATTCGACTATGGCTACACCTTC.

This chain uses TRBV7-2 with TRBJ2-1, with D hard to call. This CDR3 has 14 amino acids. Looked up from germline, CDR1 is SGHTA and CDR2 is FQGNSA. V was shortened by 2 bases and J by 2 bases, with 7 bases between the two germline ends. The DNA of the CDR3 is TGTGCCAGCAGCTTATACGGTACCTACAATGAGCAGTTCTTC. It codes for CASSLYGTYNEQFF.

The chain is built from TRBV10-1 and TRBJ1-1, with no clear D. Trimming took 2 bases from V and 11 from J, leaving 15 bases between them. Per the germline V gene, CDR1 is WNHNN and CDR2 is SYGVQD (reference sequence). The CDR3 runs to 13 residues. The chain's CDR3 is CASSETAGIWAFF. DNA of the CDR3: TGCGCCAGCAGTGAGACAGCGGGAATCTGGGCTTTCTTT.

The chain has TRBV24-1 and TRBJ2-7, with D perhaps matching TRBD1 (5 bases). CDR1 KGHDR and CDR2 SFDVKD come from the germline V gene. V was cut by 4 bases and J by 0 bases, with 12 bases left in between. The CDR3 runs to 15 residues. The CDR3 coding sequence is TGTGCCACCAGTGAAGGGGCCCCCGGCTCCTACGAGCAGTACTTC. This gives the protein CATSEGAPGSYEQYF.

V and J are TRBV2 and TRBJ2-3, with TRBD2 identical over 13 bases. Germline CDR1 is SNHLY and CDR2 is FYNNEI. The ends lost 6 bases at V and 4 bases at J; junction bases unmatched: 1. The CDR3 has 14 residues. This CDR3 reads CASRLAGGPDTQYF. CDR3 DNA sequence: TGTGCCAGCAGACTAGCGGGGGGGCCAGATACGCAGTATTTT.

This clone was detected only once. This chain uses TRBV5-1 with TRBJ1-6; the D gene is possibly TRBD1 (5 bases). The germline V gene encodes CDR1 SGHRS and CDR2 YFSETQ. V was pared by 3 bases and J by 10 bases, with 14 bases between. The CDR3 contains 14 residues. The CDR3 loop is CASSSGVGHSPLHF. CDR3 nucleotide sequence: TGCGCCAGCAGCTCGGGGGTGGGGCACTCACCCCTCCACTTT.

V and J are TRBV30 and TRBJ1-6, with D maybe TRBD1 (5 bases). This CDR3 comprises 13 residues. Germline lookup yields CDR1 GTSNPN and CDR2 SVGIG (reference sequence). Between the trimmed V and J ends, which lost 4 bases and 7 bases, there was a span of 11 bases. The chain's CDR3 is CAWTGNGNSPLHF. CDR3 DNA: TGTGCCTGGACAGGGAATGGGAATTCACCCCTCCACTTT.